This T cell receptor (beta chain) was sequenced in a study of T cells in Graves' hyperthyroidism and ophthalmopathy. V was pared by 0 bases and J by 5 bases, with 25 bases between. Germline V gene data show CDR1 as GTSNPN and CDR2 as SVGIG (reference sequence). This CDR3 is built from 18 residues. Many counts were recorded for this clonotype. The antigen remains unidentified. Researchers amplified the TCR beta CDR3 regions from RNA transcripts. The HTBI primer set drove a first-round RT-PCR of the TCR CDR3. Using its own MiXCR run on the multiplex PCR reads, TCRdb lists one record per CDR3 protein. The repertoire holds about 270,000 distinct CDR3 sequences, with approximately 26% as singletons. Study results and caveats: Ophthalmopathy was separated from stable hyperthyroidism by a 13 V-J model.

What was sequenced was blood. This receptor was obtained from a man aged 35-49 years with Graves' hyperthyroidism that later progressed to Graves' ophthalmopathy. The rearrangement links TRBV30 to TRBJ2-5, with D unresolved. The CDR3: CAWSVTAGDPEGWETQYF. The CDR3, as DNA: TGTGCCTGGAGTGTTACAGCAGGAGACCCCGAAGGCTGGGAGACCCAGTACTTC.